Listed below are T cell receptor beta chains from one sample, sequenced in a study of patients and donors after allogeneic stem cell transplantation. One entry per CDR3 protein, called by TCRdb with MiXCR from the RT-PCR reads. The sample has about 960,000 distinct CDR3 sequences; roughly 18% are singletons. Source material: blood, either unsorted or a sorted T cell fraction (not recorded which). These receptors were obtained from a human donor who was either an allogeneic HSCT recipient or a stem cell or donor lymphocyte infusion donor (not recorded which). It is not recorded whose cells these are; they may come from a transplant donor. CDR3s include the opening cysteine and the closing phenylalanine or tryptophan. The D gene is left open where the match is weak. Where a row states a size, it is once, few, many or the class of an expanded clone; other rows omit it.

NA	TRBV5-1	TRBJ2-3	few	CASSSRDGSTDTQYF	TGCGCCAGCAGCTCCCGGGACGGCAGCACAGATACGCAGTATTTT
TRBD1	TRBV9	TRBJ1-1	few	CASSVQTGVNTEAFF	TGTGCCAGCAGCGTACAGACAGGGGTGAACACTGAAGCTTTCTTT
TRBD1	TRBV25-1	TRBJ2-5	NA	CASSSTPQGVETQYF	TGTGCCAGCAGTTCAACCCCGCAGGGGGTAGAGACCCAGTACTTC
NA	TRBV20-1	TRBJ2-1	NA	CSARASPIRNEQFF	TGCAGTGCTAGAGCGTCTCCCATTCGCAATGAGCAGTTCTTC
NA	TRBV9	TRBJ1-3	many	CASSPSRIPGNTIYF	TGTGCCAGCAGCCCCTCCAGAATTCCCGGAAACACCATATATTTT
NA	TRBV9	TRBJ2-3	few	CASSNTRVADTQYF	TGTGCCAGCAGCAATACTAGGGTCGCAGATACGCAGTATTTT
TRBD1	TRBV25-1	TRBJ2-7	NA	CASEGQVIYEQYF	TGTGCCAGCGAAGGACAGGTGATATACGAGCAGTACTTC
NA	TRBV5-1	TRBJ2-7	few	CASSLKGQTYEQYF	TGCGCCAGCAGCTTGAAAGGACAGACATACGAGCAGTACTTC
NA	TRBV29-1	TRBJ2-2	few	CSGAAGGGELFF	TGCAGCGGTGCGGCTGGAGGCGGGGAGCTGTTTTTT
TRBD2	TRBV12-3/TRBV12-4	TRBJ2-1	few	CASTLSGRDDEQFF	TGTGCCAGCACCCTCAGCGGGAGGGATGATGAGCAGTTCTTC
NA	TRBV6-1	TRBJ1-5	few	CASSPREDRNQPQHF	TGTGCCAGCTCCCCGCGCGAAGATCGGAATCAGCCCCAGCATTTT
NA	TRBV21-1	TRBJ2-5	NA	CASSQDRVVEETQYF	TGTGCCAGCAGCCAGGACAGGGTCGTGGAAGAGACCCAGTACTTC
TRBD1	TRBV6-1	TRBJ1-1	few	CASSDRDRRMNTEAFF	TGTGCCAGCAGCGACAGGGATCGACGGATGAACACTGAAGCTTTCTTT
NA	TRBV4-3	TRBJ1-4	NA	CASSQGTPGASEKLFF	TGCGCCAGCAGCCAAGGGACACCGGGGGCGAGTGAAAAACTGTTTTTT
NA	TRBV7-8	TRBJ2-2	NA	CASSSRKGGTNTGELFF	TGTGCCAGCTCCTCCCGTAAGGGGGGAACGAACACCGGGGAGCTGTTTTTT
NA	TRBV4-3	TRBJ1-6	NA	CASSQVGDNSPLHF	TGCGCCAGCAGCCAAGTAGGGGATAATTCACCCCTCCACTTT
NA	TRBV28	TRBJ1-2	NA	CASSSPPNGYTF	TGTGCCAGCAGTTCACCGCCAAATGGCTACACCTTC
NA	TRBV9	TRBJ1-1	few	CASSVRTNTEAFF	TGTGCCAGCAGCGTTAGGACGAACACTGAAGCTTTCTTT
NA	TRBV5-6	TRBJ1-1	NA	CASTPTGFMNTEAFF	TGTGCCAGCACCCCCACCGGTTTCATGAACACTGAAGCTTTCTTT
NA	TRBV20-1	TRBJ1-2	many	CSARYSGYTF	TGCAGTGCTCGTTACTCTGGCTACACCTTC
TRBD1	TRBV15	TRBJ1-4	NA	CATSRETGAAVKLFF	TGTGCCACCAGCAGGGAAACAGGGGCGGCTGTAAAACTGTTTTTT
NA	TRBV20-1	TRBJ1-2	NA	CSARDLRGGGYGYTF	TGCAGTGCTAGAGATCTGAGGGGCGGGGGCTATGGCTACACCTTC
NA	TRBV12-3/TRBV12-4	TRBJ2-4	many	CASSLVREVQYF	TGTGCCAGCAGTTTAGTCAGAGAGGTTCAGTACTTC
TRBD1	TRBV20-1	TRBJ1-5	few	CSAREGQGNNQPQHF	TGCAGTGCTAGGGAAGGACAGGGAAACAATCAGCCCCAGCATTTT
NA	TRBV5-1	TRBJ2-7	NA	CASSVATWKGEQYF	TGCGCCAGCAGTGTCGCGACCTGGAAAGGCGAGCAGTACTTC
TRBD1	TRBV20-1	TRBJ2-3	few	CSARVDRGRVEFSTDTQYF	TGCAGTGCTAGAGTTGACAGGGGGCGAGTTGAGTTTAGCACAGATACGCAGTATTTT
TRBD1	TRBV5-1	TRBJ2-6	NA	CASSLDRGYSGANVLTF	TGCGCCAGCAGCTTAGACAGGGGTTACTCTGGGGCCAACGTCCTGACTTTC
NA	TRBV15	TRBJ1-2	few	CATSRDRAEGYTF	TGTGCCACCAGCAGAGATAGGGCGGAGGGCTACACCTTC
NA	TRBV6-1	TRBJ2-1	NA	CASSEDGGAAYNEQFF	TGTGCCAGCAGTGAAGATGGGGGGGCAGCCTACAATGAGCAGTTCTTC
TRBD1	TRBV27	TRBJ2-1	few	CASSARDRVFF	TGTGCCAGCAGCGCTCGGGACAGGGTCTTCTTC
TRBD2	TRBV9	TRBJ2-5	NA	CASSVEGTSGGQETQYF	TGTGCCAGCAGCGTAGAGGGGACTAGCGGGGGGCAAGAGACCCAGTACTTC
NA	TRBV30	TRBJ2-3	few	CAWSEASGTDTQYF	TGTGCCTGGAGCGAAGCTAGCGGCACAGATACGCAGTATTTT
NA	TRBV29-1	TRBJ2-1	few	CSVAPISSYNEQFF	TGCAGCGTGGCACCGATTAGCTCCTACAATGAGCAGTTCTTC
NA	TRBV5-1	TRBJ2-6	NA	CASSVGPDSGANVLTF	TGCGCCAGCAGCGTCGGACCAGACTCTGGGGCCAACGTCCTGACTTTC
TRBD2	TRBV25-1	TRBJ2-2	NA	CASSDRTSIGELFF	TGTGCCAGCAGTGATCGGACTAGCATCGGGGAGCTGTTTTTT
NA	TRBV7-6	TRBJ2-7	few	CASSLGTDSSYEQYF	TGTGCCAGCAGCTTAGGGACAGACAGCTCCTACGAGCAGTACTTC
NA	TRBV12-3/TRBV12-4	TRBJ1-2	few	CASTHGPGGGYTF	TGTGCCAGCACTCACGGCCCGGGAGGAGGCTACACCTTC
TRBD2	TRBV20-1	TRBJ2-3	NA	CSARTTSSTDTQYF	TGCAGTGCTAGAACGACTAGCAGCACAGATACGCAGTATTTT
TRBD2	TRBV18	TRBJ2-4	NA	CASSPRTSGLQYF	TGTGCCAGCTCACCACGGACTAGCGGGCTTCAGTACTTC
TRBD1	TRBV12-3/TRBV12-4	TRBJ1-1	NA	CASSPDRLRPMNTEAFF	TGTGCCAGCAGTCCGGACAGGCTACGGCCCATGAACACTGAAGCTTTCTTT
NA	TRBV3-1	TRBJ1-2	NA	CASSPRAGTAKGYTF	TGTGCCAGCAGCCCCCGAGCCGGGACGGCTAAAGGCTACACCTTC
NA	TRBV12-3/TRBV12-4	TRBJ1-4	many	CASSLGFGAEKLFF	TGTGCCAGCAGTTTGGGGTTCGGTGCTGAAAAACTGTTTTTT
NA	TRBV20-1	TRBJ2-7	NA	CSATSRDTHYEQYF	TGCAGTGCGACTAGCCGGGACACCCACTACGAGCAGTACTTC
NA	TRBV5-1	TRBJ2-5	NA	CASSLRTSAETQYF	TGCGCCAGCAGCTTGAGGACTTCCGCCGAGACCCAGTACTTC
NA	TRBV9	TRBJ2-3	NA	CASSVEATDTQYF	TGTGCCAGCAGCGTAGAAGCGACAGATACGCAGTATTTT
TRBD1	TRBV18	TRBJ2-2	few	CASSPGIDRVKRNTGELFF	TGTGCCAGCTCACCGGGGATCGACAGGGTAAAAAGGAACACCGGGGAGCTGTTTTTT
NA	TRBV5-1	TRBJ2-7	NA	CASSLAHTPGGNEQYF	TGCGCCAGCAGCTTGGCCCACACTCCGGGCGGGAACGAGCAGTACTTC